A single sample is the source of the 19 T cell receptor beta chains below, sequenced in a study of blood T cell repertoires in COVID-19 (dated by TCRdb to the early 2020s). The library was produced with the immunoSEQ multiplex PCR assay. What TCRdb holds here is the immuneACCESS table cut down to in-frame rearrangements. Part of the clones is not present; checked against another copy, under half of the missing clones reflect an unresolved V gene, and the others are unexplained. The sample table shows roughly 200,000 clones, and roughly 84% are seen once. 5.5% to 8% of the sample belongs to the ten largest clones. Sequencing was done on a sample of peripheral blood. The origin of the receptors is a woman in her thirties or forties with COVID-19, enrolled during active disease.

The genes are TRBV6-6 and TRBJ1-6, with D possibly TRBD1 on 6 matching bases. Trimming stripped 4 bases from V and 7 bases from J, with 11 bases between. Germline V gene lookup returns CDR1 MNHNY and CDR2 SVGAGI (reference sequence). This CDR3 comprises 14 residues. CDR3 amino acids: CASSLQGGNSPLHF. CDR3 nucleotide sequence: TGTGCCAGCAGTTTACAGGGTGGCAATTCACCCCTCCACTTT.

The chain recombines TRBV27 with TRBJ2-2; D is perhaps TRBD1 (5 bases). Deletions cut 3 bases from V and 4 bases from J, with 9 bases between. The CDR3 is made up of 14 amino acids. Germline V gene sequence: CDR1 MNHEY, CDR2 SMNVEV (reference sequence). CDR3 region: CASSFRTPTGELFF. Written as DNA, the CDR3 is TGTGCCAGCAGTTTCAGGACACCCACCGGGGAGCTGTTTTTT.

V usage is TRBV12-3 or TRBV12-4 and J usage is TRBJ1-2; D is possibly TRBD1 (6 bases). The V gene lost 1 base and the J gene lost 3 bases, with 6 bases spanning the gap. The CDR3 consists of 13 residues. This CDR3 is CASSLDRDYGYTF. In DNA form, the CDR3 reads TGTGCCAGCAGTTTAGACAGGGACTATGGCTACACCTTC.

This clone was counted at least ten times. This sequence joins TRBV5-1 and TRBJ2-7, with 7 positions matching TRBD1. Trimming removed 4 bases from V and 1 base from J; junction bases left unmatched: 2. The CDR3 totals 13 residues. CDR1 SGHRS and CDR2 YFSETQ come from the germline V gene. The CDR3 loop is CASSRTGSYEQYF. CDR3 nucleotide sequence: TGCGCCAGCAGCCGGACAGGATCCTACGAGCAGTACTTC.

The gene calls are TRBV28 and TRBJ1-1; possible D gene TRBD1, 6 bases. CDR1 and CDR2 from the germline V gene are MDHEN and SYDVKM. CDR3 length: 12 amino acids. The V end was cut by 6 bases, the J end by 8 bases, with 13 bases between. The CDR3 protein is CASSFGQSEAFF. DNA of the CDR3: TGTGCCAGCAGCTTTGGACAGAGCGAAGCTTTCTTT.

The rearrangement uses TRBV9 and TRBJ2-1; 11 bases match TRBD2. V trimming: 4 bases; J trimming: 3 bases; junction bases outside the gene matches: 3. From germline, CDR1 is SGDLS and CDR2 YYNGEE. The CDR3 contains 15 residues. In DNA form, the CDR3 reads TGTGCCAGCAGCTTTGGACTAGCGGGCTACAATGAGCAGTTCTTC. This sequence encodes CASSFGLAGYNEQFF.

This chain uses TRBV12-5 with TRBJ1-5; tentative D call: TRBD1 (5 bases). The V and J ends lost 3 bases and 1 base respectively, with 10 bases between them. This CDR3 spans 15 amino acids. The V gene's germline CDR1 is LGHNT and CDR2 FRNRAP. The CDR3 bases are TGTGCTAGTGGTTTCCCCGGGGGAAGCAATCAGCCCCAGCATTTT. It codes for CASGFPGGSNQPQHF.

This rearrangement joins TRBV7-2 to TRBJ2-7; D may be TRBD2 (6 bases). CDR3 size: 15 residues. The germline CDR1 and CDR2 sequences are SGHTA and FQGNSA. V gave up 2 bases and J gave up 0 bases, with 11 bases separating them. CDR3 nucleotide sequence: TGTGCCAGCAGCTTACAGGCCGGGAGCTCCTACGAGCAGTACTTC. It is translated as CASSLQAGSSYEQYF.

The chain joins TRBV14 to TRBJ1-1; no reliable D call. Looked up from germline, CDR1 is SGHDN and CDR2 is FVKESK. The CDR3 contains 16 residues. The V end was cut by 4 bases, the J end by 0 bases, with 15 bases between. CDR3 protein: CASSPLEALMNTEAFF. CDR3 nucleotide sequence: TGTGCCAGCAGCCCACTCGAGGCGCTGATGAACACTGAAGCTTTCTTT.

CDR3 loop: CASSSPSTGRGNNEQFF. CDR3 DNA: TGTGCCAGCAGCTCTCCTTCTACAGGGAGGGGGAACAATGAGCAGTTCTTC. The gene calls are TRBV7-8 and TRBJ2-1; D might be TRBD2 (7 bases). Trimming stripped 4 bases from V and 5 bases from J, with 21 bases between. The CDR3 loop spans 17 amino acids. Germline-derived CDR1 and CDR2 are SGHVS and FQNEAQ.

The rearrangement joins TRBV9 to TRBJ1-1; D call uncertain. From germline, CDR1 is SGDLS and CDR2 YYNGEE. This CDR3 contains 14 residues. V was shortened by 4 bases and J by 0 bases, with 10 bases between the two germline ends. The CDR3 region is CASSQAPLNTEAFF. Here the CDR3 DNA reads TGTGCCAGCAGCCAGGCACCCTTGAACACTGAAGCTTTCTTT.

In its sample, this clone was seen once. CDR3 protein: CASSLRGGDTEAFF. In nucleotides, the CDR3 is TGTGCCAGCAGCTTGAGGGGAGGTGACACTGAAGCTTTCTTT. The chain uses TRBV7-9 and TRBJ1-1; D is perhaps TRBD1 (5 bases). The germline V gene has CDR1 SEHNR and CDR2 FQNEAQ (reference sequence). The ends were cut back, 3 bases at V and 3 bases at J, with 11 bases in the middle. The CDR3 totals 14 residues.

This clone was detected a few times. This chain connects TRBV6-5 to TRBJ1-3, with D unresolved. The CDR3 spans 12 residues. Germline V gene sequence: CDR1 MNHEY, CDR2 SVGAGI. V was cut by 6 bases and J by 0 bases, with 3 bases left in between. In DNA, the CDR3 is TGTGCCAGCAGGGCCTCTGGAAACACCATATATTTT. It specifies CASRASGNTIYF.

The J gene is TRBJ1-1, the V gene TRBV15; TRBD1 is a possible D gene (6 bases). The germline CDR1 and CDR2 sequences are LNHNV and YYDKDF (reference sequence). The CDR3 totals 15 residues. V was clipped by 4 bases and J by 2 bases, with 14 bases between them. CDR3 nucleotides: TGTGCCACCAGCATATTAAACAGGGATAACACTGAAGCTTTCTTT. Translated, it gives CATSILNRDNTEAFF.

The chain joins TRBV5-1 to TRBJ2-7, with 11 bases that match TRBD2. J lost 7 bases, V lost 4 bases, and 10 bases had no gene match. Germline V lookup: CDR1 SGHRS, CDR2 YFSETQ. The CDR3 sequence is 15 residues long. The chain's CDR3 is CASSISSGGSLEQYF. The DNA of the CDR3 is TGCGCCAGCAGCATTTCTAGCGGGGGGTCTCTAGAGCAGTACTTC.

The chain uses TRBV6-5 and TRBJ1-3; a possible D gene is TRBD1 (5 bases). CDR3 length: 14 residues. The germline gives CDR1 MNHEY, CDR2 SVGAGI. The V end lost 5 bases, the J end lost 2 bases, and 10 bases lay between the germline ends. CDR3 sequence reads: CASSRGEPGNTIYF. CDR3 DNA sequence: TGTGCCAGCAGTCGGGGGGAGCCTGGAAACACCATATATTTT.

V and J are TRBV6-2 or TRBV6-3 and TRBJ1-4; 8 bases line up with TRBD1. Germline V gene sequence: CDR1 MNHEY, CDR2 SVGEGT. CDR3 length: 15 amino acids. V lost 0 bases, J lost 10 bases, and 7 bases stayed unmatched. The CDR3 sequence is CASSYSWDRPPKLFF. Here the CDR3 DNA reads TGTGCCAGCAGTTACTCCTGGGACAGGCCCCCAAAACTGTTTTTT.

This chain links TRBV11-2 with TRBJ2-2; 7 positions agree with TRBD2. The CDR3 has 17 amino acids. Germline values: CDR1 SGHAT, CDR2 FQNNGV. Trimming at V came to 5 bases and at J to 6 bases, leaving 15 bases not matched to a gene. DNA of the CDR3: TGTGCCAGCAGCGGTACGGGGGGAGCTTCCCTCGCCGGGGAGCTGTTTTTT. Translated, it gives CASSGTGGASLAGELFF.

CDR3: CASSPRGTLHF. The CDR3 DNA is TGTGCCAGCAGTCCCCGGGGGACCCTCCACTTT. V gene TRBV28 combines with J gene TRBJ1-6, with D possibly TRBD1 on 5 matching bases. In germline, CDR1 is MDHEN, CDR2 SYDVKM. With 5 bases removed from V and 14 bases from J, the gap between germline ends came to 10 bases. The CDR3 totals 11 residues. The full variable domain, completed using reference TRBV28 and TRBJ1-6, is DVKVTQSSRYLVKRTGEKVFLECVQDMDHENMFWYRQDPGLGLRLIYFSYDVKMKEKGDIPEGYSVSREKKERFSLILESASTNQTSMYLCASSPRGTLHFGNGTRLTVT.